The source of this TCR beta chain is a study of blood T cell repertoires in COVID-19. Study-level information: Acute-phase and convalescent COVID-19 samples originated in the United States, Italy and Spain. T cells, B-cell-depleted T cells, or PBMCs provided the cDNA or gDNA that served as material.

In the study's own analysis: Amplifying reference gene primers gave estimates of nucleated cell counts. Here immunoSEQ multiplex PCR was the method, and the copy in TCRdb shows in-frame clones only, minus some. That table is the source of V, J and clone size, and D and trimming were worked out from the DNA. The sample holds 57,000 or so clones, roughly 80% seen once. CDR1 MNHEY and CDR2 SMNVEV come from the germline V gene (reference sequence). The CDR3 runs 16 residues. V gave up 5 bases and J gave up 0 bases, with 14 bases separating them. The clonotype originates from a man in his 60s with acute or convalescent COVID-19. The rearrangement links TRBV27 to TRBJ2-1; D perhaps matches TRBD2 (6 bases). Sequencing used peripheral blood. The chain's CDR3 is CASSPFSGPSYNEQFF. For the CDR3, the DNA is TGTGCCAGCAGTCCATTCAGCGGGCCCTCCTACAATGAGCAGTTCTTC.